The present TCR beta chain was sequenced within a study of blood T cell repertoires in COVID-19. Turning to the study itself: There were acute and convalescent COVID-19 samples, and they came from the United States, Italy and Spain. T cells, B-cell-depleted T cells, or PBMCs provided the cDNA or gDNA that served as material.

In the original analysis: Reference gene primer amplification gave estimated nucleated cell counts. Profiling relied on immunoSEQ multiplex PCR, and the TCRdb table lists in-frame clones only, not all of them. The V and J calls and clone size were taken over from that table, and D and trimming were inferred from the DNA. The table shows 96,000 or so clones, with 90% occurring only once. There are 12 residues in the CDR3. CDR1 and CDR2 from the germline V gene are SGDLS and YYNGEE. The V gene lost 0 bases and the J gene lost 7 bases, with 5 bases spanning the gap. The TCR comes from a man in his 60s with acute or convalescent COVID-19. The genes are TRBV9 and TRBJ2-1; no reliable D call. The specimen sequenced was peripheral blood. The CDR3 sequence: CASSVGTNEQFF. The CDR3 region has the DNA TGTGCCAGCAGCGTAGGAACTAATGAGCAGTTCTTC.